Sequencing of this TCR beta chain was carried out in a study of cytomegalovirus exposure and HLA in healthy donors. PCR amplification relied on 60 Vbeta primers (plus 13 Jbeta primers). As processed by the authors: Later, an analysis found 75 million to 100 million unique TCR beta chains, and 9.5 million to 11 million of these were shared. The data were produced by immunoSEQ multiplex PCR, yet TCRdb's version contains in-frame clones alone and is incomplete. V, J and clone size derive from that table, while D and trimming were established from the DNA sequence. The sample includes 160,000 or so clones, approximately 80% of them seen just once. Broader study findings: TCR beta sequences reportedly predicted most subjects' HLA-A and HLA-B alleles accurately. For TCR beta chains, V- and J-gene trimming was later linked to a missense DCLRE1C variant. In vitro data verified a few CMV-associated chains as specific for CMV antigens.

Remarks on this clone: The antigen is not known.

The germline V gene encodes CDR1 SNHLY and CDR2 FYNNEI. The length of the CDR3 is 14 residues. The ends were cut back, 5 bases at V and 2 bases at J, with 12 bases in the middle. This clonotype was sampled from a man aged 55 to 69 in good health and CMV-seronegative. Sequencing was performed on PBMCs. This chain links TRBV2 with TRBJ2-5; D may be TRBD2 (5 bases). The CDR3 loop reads CASSPVGVQETQYF. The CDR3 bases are TGTGCCAGCAGTCCGGTGGGAGTGCAAGAGACCCAGTACTTC.